This T cell receptor (beta chain) is from a study of cytomegalovirus exposure and HLA in healthy donors. The overall study: The 120 or so validation repertoires, a later analysis reported, used the same platform as the approximately 700 first-cohort repertoires. Study-wide points: Despite most TCR sequences being rare, some public TCRs occurred in many donors.

The validation cohort, a group of more than 100 subjects, included the donors and was separate from the approximately 700-subject first cohort. Comments on this clone: Its target is not known.

Sequenced by immunoSEQ multiplex PCR; TCRdb stores in-frame clones only, minus some. In the table there are about 200,000 clones, 86% of which are singletons. Germline values: CDR1 MNHNS, CDR2 SASEGT. The CDR3 spans 14 residues. The V segment lost 4 bases and the J segment 5 bases; nucleotides outside the gene matches: 5. The rearrangement links TRBV6-1 to TRBJ1-5; 7 bases line up with TRBD1. This receptor was taken from a woman aged 18-30 years in good health and CMV-seronegative. The sequenced material came from PBMCs. The CDR3 DNA follows: TGTGCCAGCAGTGGAGGGACAGAGTATCAGCCCCAGCATTTT. It specifies CASSGGTEYQPQHF.